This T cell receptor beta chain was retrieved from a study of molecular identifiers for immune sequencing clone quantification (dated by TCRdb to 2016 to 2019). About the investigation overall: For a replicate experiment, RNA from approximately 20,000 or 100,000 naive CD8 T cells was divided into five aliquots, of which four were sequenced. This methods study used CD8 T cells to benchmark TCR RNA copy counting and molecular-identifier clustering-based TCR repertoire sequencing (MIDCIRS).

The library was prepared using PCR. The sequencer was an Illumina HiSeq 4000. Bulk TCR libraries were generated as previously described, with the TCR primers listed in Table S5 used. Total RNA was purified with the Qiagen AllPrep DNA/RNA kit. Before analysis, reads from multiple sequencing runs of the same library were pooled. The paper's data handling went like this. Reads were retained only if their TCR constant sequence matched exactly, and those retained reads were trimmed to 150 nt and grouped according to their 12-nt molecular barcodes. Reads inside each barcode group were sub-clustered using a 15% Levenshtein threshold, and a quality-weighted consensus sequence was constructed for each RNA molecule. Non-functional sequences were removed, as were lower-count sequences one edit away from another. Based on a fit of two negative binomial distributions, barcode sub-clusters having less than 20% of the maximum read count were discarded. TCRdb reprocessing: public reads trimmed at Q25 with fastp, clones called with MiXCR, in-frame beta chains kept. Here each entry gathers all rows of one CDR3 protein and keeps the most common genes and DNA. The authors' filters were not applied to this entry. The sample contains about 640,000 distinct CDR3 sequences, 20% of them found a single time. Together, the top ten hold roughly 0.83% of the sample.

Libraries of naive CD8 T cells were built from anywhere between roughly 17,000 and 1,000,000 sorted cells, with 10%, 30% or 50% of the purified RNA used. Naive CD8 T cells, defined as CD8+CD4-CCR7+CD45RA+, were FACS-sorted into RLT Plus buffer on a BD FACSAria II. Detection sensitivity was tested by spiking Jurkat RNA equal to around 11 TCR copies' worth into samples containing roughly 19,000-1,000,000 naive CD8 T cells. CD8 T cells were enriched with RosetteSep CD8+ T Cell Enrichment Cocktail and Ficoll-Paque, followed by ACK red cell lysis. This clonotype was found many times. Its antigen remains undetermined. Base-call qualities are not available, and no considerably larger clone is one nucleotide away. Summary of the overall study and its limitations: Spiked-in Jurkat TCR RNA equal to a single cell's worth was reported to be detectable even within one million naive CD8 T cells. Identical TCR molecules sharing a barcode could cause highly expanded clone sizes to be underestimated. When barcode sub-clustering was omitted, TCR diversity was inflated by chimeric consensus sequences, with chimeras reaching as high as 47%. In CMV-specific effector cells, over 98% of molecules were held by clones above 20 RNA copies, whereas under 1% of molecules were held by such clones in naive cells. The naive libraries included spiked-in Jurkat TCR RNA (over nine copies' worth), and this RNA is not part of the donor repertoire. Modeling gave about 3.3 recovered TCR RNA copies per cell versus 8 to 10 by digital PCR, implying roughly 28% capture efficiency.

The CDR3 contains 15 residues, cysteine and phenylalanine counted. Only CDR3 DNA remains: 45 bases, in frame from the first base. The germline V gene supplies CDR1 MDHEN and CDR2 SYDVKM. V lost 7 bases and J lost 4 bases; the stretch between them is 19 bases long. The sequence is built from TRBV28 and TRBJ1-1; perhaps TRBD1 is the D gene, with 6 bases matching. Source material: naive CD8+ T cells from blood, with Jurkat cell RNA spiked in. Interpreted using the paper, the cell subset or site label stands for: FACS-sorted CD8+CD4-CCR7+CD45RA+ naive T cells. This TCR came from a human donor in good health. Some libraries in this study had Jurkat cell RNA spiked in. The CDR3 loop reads CASTLRGSRGTEAFF. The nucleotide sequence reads TGTGCCAGCACCTTGAGGGGGAGTAGAGGCACTGAAGCTTTCTTT.